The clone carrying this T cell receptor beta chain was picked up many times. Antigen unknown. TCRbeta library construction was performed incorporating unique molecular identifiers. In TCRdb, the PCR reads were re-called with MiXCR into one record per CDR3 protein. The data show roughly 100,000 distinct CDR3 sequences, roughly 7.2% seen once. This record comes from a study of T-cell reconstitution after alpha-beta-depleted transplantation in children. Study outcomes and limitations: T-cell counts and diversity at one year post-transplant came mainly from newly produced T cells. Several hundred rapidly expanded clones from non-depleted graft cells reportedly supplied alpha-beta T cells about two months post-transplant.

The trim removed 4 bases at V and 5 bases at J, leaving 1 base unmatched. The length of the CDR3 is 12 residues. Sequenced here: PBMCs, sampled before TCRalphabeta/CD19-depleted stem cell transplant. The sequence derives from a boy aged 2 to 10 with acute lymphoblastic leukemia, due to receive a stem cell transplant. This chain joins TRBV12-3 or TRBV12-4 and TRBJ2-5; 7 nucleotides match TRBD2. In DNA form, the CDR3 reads TGTGCCAGCAGTTATAGCGGGGAGACCCAGTACTTC. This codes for CASSYSGETQYF.